This T cell receptor beta chain is drawn from a study of PD-1 blockade in classical Hodgkin lymphoma. As to time point: cycle 4 day 1 (C4D1), after 5 to 7 weeks of nivolumab. Every single patient, without exception, relapsed after autologous stem cell transplantation, and brentuximab vedotin exposure varied. The germline CDR1 and CDR2 sequences are LNHNV and YYDKDF (reference sequence). This CDR3 contains 13 residues. V was cut by 5 bases and J by 5 bases, with 12 bases left in between. Clones were read by immunoSEQ multiplex PCR, and TCRdb kept only the in-frame ones, dropping some. Altogether approximately 30,000 clones are present, over 55% being singletons, with the ten largest covering around 3.3%.

The V gene is TRBV15, the J gene TRBJ1-1, with D possibly TRBD1 on 5 matching bases. This clonotype was obtained from a human donor with classical Hodgkin lymphoma. Specimen: peripheral blood mononuclear cells (PBMCs), collected before the fourth cycle of nivolumab. CDR3: CATSVGAFTEAFF. DNA of the CDR3: TGTGCCACCAGCGTAGGGGCGTTTACTGAAGCTTTCTTT.